This T cell receptor beta chain was captured in a study of T cell responses to AZD1222 COVID-19 vaccine. General study findings and limits: Clonal diversity was possibly underestimated, and white British individuals and females predominated among donors.

Sequencing used immunoSEQ multiplex PCR; TCRdb keeps in-frame clones, though not all of them. The sample contains about 140,000 clones, about nine tenths of which appear only once. Points on this clone: Its specificity is unknown.

There are 15 residues in the CDR3. The germline V gene encodes CDR1 PRHDT and CDR2 FYEKMQ (reference sequence). The V end lost 5 bases, the J end lost 0 bases, and 14 bases lay between the germline ends. The starting material was peripheral blood, obtained 28 days after the second AZD1222 dose. This rearrangement joins TRBV13 to TRBJ2-7, with unresolved D. The sequence derives from an adult who received the AZD1222 COVID-19 vaccine. The CDR3 DNA reads TGTGCCAGCAGCAGAACCATAGACGGCTCCTACGAGCAGTACTTC. Its translation: CASSRTIDGSYEQYF.